This T cell receptor beta chain was obtained from a study of identical twins. Germline V gene lookup returns CDR1 SGHDT and CDR2 YYEEEE. This CDR3 comprises 12 residues. V shed 3 bases and J 4 bases; nucleotides not matched to a gene: 1. Template switching created a universal primer site, and the cDNA included unique molecular identifiers. A single record per CDR3 protein comes from TCRdb applying MiXCR to the 5' RACE reads. The sample has over 600,000 distinct CDR3 sequences, 21% seen once. These data also featured in a second study, about T cells expressing NK-cell markers. Per that study: The authors derived TCR beta repertoires from sorted CD3+CD56+NKG2C+, CD3+CD56+NKG2C- and CD3+CD56-NKG2C+ T cells. Over 5 donors showed dominant NKG2C+ clonotypes comprising roughly 1.0-7.0% of their CD8+ T cells. Certain NKG2C+ T cell clones were expanded, and their HCMV specificity remained unclear.

Sample: PBMCs. This TCR was recovered from a woman between 18 and 30 years old in good health. J is TRBJ2-7 and V is TRBV5-6; 7 bases map to TRBD1. The CDR3 protein is CASSSGQYEQYF. The CDR3 nucleotides read TGTGCCAGCAGCTCGGGACAGTACGAGCAGTACTTC.